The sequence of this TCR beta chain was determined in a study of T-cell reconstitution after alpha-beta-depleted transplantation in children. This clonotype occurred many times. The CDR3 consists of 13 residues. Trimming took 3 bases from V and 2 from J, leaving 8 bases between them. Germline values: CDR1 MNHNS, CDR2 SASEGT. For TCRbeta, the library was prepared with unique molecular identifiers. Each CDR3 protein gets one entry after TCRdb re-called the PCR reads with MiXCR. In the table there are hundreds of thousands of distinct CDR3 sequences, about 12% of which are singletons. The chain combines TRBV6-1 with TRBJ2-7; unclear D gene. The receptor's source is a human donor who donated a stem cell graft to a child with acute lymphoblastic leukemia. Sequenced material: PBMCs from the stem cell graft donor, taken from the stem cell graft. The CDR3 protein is CASSEPYTYEQYF. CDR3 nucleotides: TGTGCCAGCAGTGAGCCTTATACCTACGAGCAGTACTTC.